This T cell receptor beta chain was obtained from a study of blood T cells in healthy people across ages. Study as a whole: Template-switching capture recovered about one barcoded beta molecule per two T cells.

The CDR3 extends over 13 amino acids. Trimming shortened V by 5 bases and J by 0 bases, and 10 bases separated the two germline ends. Germline CDR1 and CDR2: DFQATT and SNEGSKA (reference sequence). A second about 7 to 11 cycle PCR used barcoded and J-beta primers. Each TCR beta cDNA got a 12-nucleotide random molecular identifier. TCRdb recomputed calls from the 5' RACE reads with MiXCR, one row per CDR3 protein. The data hold about 1.6 million distinct CDR3 sequences, with about 31% observed a single time. The donors, aged 6 to 90, were healthy Caucasians from Russia. This sequence was found in a woman aged 25 to 39 in good health. Source material: blood. This chain connects TRBV20-1 to TRBJ1-1; D is unresolved. The CDR3 DNA reads TGCAGTGCTCCGCCCAATCTGAACACTGAAGCTTTCTTT. It specifies CSAPPNLNTEAFF.